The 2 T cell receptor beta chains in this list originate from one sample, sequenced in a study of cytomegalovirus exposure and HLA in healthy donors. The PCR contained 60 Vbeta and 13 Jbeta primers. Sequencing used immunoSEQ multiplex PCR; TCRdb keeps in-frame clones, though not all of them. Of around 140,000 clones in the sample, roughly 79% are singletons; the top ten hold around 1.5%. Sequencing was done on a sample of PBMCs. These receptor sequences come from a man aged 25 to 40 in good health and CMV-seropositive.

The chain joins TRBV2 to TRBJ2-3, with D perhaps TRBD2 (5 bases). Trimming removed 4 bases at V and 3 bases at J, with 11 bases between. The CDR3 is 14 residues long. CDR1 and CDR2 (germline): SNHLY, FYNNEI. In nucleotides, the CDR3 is TGTGCCAGCAGTGGCCTCCGGGGAACAGATACGCAGTATTTT. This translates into CASSGLRGTDTQYF.

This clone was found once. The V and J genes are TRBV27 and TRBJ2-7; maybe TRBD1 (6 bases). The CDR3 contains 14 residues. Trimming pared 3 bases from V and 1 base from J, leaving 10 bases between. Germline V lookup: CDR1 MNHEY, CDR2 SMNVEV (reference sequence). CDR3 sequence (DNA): TGTGCCAGCAGTTTGTACAGGGATTCCTACGAGCAGTACTTC. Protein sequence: CASSLYRDSYEQYF.